A single sample gave rise to the 27 T cell receptor beta chains below, sequenced in a study of OX40 agonist ivuxolimab in advanced cancers. The protocol was immunoSEQ multiplex PCR, while the TCRdb copy is restricted to in-frame clones and leaves out a portion. The data hold some 60,000 clones, with around 83% observed a single time. Sequenced here: CD4+ or CD8+ T cells sorted from blood, sampled in a trial of the OX40 agonist ivuxolimab. The receptor source for this set is an adult with an advanced solid tumor such as melanoma, head and neck, liver or kidney cancer.

This clone was counted once. The rearrangement joins TRBV10-3 to TRBJ2-2; either TRBD1 or TRBD2 may supply D (5 bases each). CDR3 length: 13 amino acids. Germline lookup yields CDR1 ENHRY and CDR2 SYGVKD. Trimming pared 8 bases from V and 0 bases from J, leaving 7 bases between. The CDR3 DNA follows: TGTGCCATCCAGGGAGCGAACACCGGGGAGCTGTTTTTT. Translation: CAIQGANTGELFF.

In this sample, this clone turned up a few times. The CDR3 region has the DNA TGTGCCAGCAGTCCCCTAGGACAGCAACGGGGGACCCAGTACTTC. It is translated as CASSPLGQQRGTQYF. The chain links TRBV28 to TRBJ2-5; TRBD1 might be the D (6 bases). Trimming shortened V by 5 bases and J by 7 bases, and 20 bases separated the two germline ends. CDR1 and CDR2 (germline): MDHEN, SYDVKM. The CDR3 contains 15 residues.

This clone was counted once. One end of the junction varies from germline; a read error may be responsible. CDR3 sequence: CASSLDPGSVFRYF. Written as DNA, the CDR3 is TGTGCCAGCAGCTTAGATCCGGGGTCGGTTTTCAGGTACTTT. The V call is TRBV11-2, the J call TRBJ1-6; no clear D gene. The CDR3 is 14 amino acids. Germline V gene lookup returns CDR1 SGHAT and CDR2 FQNNGV. Based on the CDR3 plus reference TRBV11-2 and TRBJ1-6, the full variable domain is EAGVAQSPRYKIIEKRQSVAFWCNPISGHATLYWYQQILGQGPKLLIQFQNNGVVDDSQLPKDRFSAERLKGVDSTLKIQPAKLEDSAVYLCASSLDPGSVFRYFGNGTRLTVT.

This chain connects TRBV7-8 to TRBJ2-7, with 7 bases aligning to TRBD2. With V trimmed by 5 bases and J by 2 bases, 6 bases remained unmatched. This CDR3 comprises 14 residues. CDR1 and CDR2 from the germline V gene are SGHVS and FQNEAQ. CDR3 sequence (DNA): TGTGCCAGCAGCACCAGGGAGGGGACCTACGAGCAGTACTTC. Protein: CASSTREGTYEQYF. Combining the CDR3 with reference TRBV7-8 and TRBJ2-7 gives the whole variable domain GAGVSQSPRYKVAKRGQDVALRCDPISGHVSLFWYQQALGQGPEFLTYFQNEAQLDKSGLPSDRFFAERPEGSVSTLKIQRTQQEDSAVYLCASSTREGTYEQYFGPGTRLTVT.

The CDR3 sequence: CASSFSGNTEAFF. The CDR3 DNA reads TGTGCCAGCAGCTTTTCGGGGAACACTGAAGCTTTCTTT. The chain links TRBV5-5 to TRBJ1-1; D unresolved. In germline, CDR1 is SGHKS, CDR2 YYEKEE (reference sequence). The CDR3 sequence is 13 residues long. Deletions cut 2 bases from V and 1 base from J, with 6 bases between. The variable domain in full, with the rest retrieved from reference TRBV5-5 and TRBJ1-1, is DAGVTQSPTHLIKTRGQQVTLRCSPISGHKSVSWYQQVLGQGPQFIFQYYEKEERGRGNFPDRFSARQFPNYSSELNVNALLLGDSALYLCASSFSGNTEAFFGQGTRLTVV.

The chain combines TRBV2 with TRBJ2-7; 8 nucleotides match TRBD1. The germline CDR1 and CDR2 sequences are SNHLY and FYNNEI. Unmatched junction bases numbered 3, after V lost 5 bases and J lost 3 bases. This CDR3 is 13 amino acids long. This CDR3 reads CASSRDRFYEQYF. As DNA, the CDR3 is TGTGCCAGCAGTCGGGACAGGTTCTACGAGCAGTACTTC.

The V gene is TRBV5-5, the J gene TRBJ2-2; D may be TRBD1 or TRBD2 (5 bases each). The CDR3 sequence is 16 residues long. The V end lost 1 base, the J end lost 2 bases, and 12 bases lay between the germline ends. Germline-derived CDR1 and CDR2 are SGHKS and YYEKEE (reference sequence). DNA for the CDR3: TGTGCCAGCAGCTTGAATGGGGACGGAAACACCGGGGAGCTGTTTTTT. Protein: CASSLNGDGNTGELFF.

This clone was seen more than once but under ten times. The chain links TRBV19 to TRBJ1-1; the D gene is possibly TRBD1 (5 bases). The CDR3 covers 15 residues. V was clipped by 3 bases and J by 0 bases, with 11 bases between them. Germline CDR1 LNHDA, CDR2 SQIVND (reference sequence). CDR3 in amino acids: CASSILGEVNTEAFF. CDR3 bases: TGTGCCAGTAGTATTTTGGGGGAAGTGAACACTGAAGCTTTCTTT.

V gene TRBV2 combines with J gene TRBJ2-3, with D hard to call. This CDR3 comprises 15 residues. V gave up 8 bases and J gave up 0 bases, with 15 bases separating them. Germline-derived CDR1 and CDR2 are SNHLY and FYNNEI. The CDR3 is CASAPRSLSTDTQYF. CDR3 bases: TGTGCCAGCGCCCCCCGTAGCCTCAGCACAGATACGCAGTATTTT.

The genes are TRBV6-6 and TRBJ1-1; TRBD1 matches 9 bases. Germline values: CDR1 MNHNY, CDR2 SVGAGI (reference sequence). V dropped 6 bases and J dropped 10; count of bases not matched to a gene: 9. The CDR3 spans 13 residues. The DNA for the CDR3 is TGTGCCAGCAGACCGGGACAGGGCTATGCAGCTTTCTTT. Protein sequence: CASRPGQGYAAFF.

This clone has only a few counts. The CDR3 nucleotides are TGTGCCAGCTCACCCCGCCGTGACGGGAGTGGCACCGGGGAGCTGTTTTTT. This sequence encodes CASSPRRDGSGTGELFF. V usage is TRBV18 and J usage is TRBJ2-2; a possible D gene is TRBD2 (6 bases). Trimming pared 3 bases from V and 4 bases from J, leaving 18 bases between. This CDR3 region has 17 residues. Per the germline V gene, CDR1 is KGHSH and CDR2 is LQKENI.

This clone was counted a single time. This sequence joins TRBV11-2 and TRBJ2-7; 8 bases match TRBD1. V trimming: 0 bases; J trimming: 0 bases; junction bases outside the gene matches: 4. The CDR3 runs to 16 residues. The germline CDR1 and CDR2 sequences are SGHAT and FQNNGV. The CDR3 region is CASSLDQTGASYEQYF. The CDR3 DNA follows: TGTGCCAGCAGCTTAGACCAGACAGGGGCCTCCTACGAGCAGTACTTC.

This clone is deemed medium-sized. This chain links TRBV27 with TRBJ1-5, with D possibly matching TRBD1 (6 bases). Trimming cost V 11 bases and J 4 bases, with 27 bases left between them. The CDR3 extends over 17 amino acids. Germline CDR1 is MNHEY and CDR2 is SMNVEV (reference sequence). The CDR3 coding sequence is TGTGCCTCACGCCCGGCAGGGGTCTCCCCACAGAATCAGCCCCAGCATTTT. The encoded protein is CASRPAGVSPQNQPQHF.

The chain is built from TRBV4-1 and TRBJ2-3; 14 bases are shared with TRBD2. V was pared by 1 base and J by 3 bases, with 9 bases of the junction left unmatched. The CDR3 has 19 amino acids. CDR1 and CDR2 from the germline V gene are MGHRA and YSYEKL. CDR3 DNA: TGCGCCAGCAGCCAAGGGGGACTAGCGGGAGTCCGGGGGACAGATACGCAGTATTTT. Protein product: CASSQGGLAGVRGTDTQYF.

This chain uses TRBV6-5 with TRBJ1-2; TRBD1 is a possible D gene (6 bases). The CDR3 totals 14 residues. CDR1 is MNHEY, CDR2 SVGAGI, per germline. V was trimmed by 6 bases and J by 7 bases, leaving 18 bases between them. This CDR3 reads CASRTSGDKSGYTF. The CDR3 region has the DNA TGTGCCAGCAGGACGTCAGGGGATAAAAGTGGCTACACCTTC.

The rearrangement uses TRBV28 and TRBJ1-2; perhaps TRBD1 as D (6 bases). Germline CDR1 is MDHEN and CDR2 is SYDVKM. This CDR3 has 16 amino acids. Trimming took 6 bases from V and 7 from J, leaving 24 bases between them. This CDR3 reads CASRSTLGQASLGYTF. The CDR3 coding sequence is TGTGCCAGCAGATCTACACTGGGACAAGCGTCTCTTGGCTACACCTTC.

V is TRBV7-2 and J is TRBJ2-1; 10 nucleotides match TRBD2. The J segment lost 7 bases and the V segment lost 5 bases, leaving 8 bases of the junction unmatched. The CDR3 consists of 15 residues. CDR1 SGHTA and CDR2 FQGNSA come from the germline V gene. As DNA, the CDR3 is TGTGCCAGCAGCCGATCTAGCGGGAGCGGAAATGAGCAGTTCTTC. Its translation is CASSRSSGSGNEQFF.

This clone was detected once. The chain combines TRBV7-9 with TRBJ1-2; D is ambiguous. CDR1 is SEHNR and CDR2 is FQNEAQ in the germline V gene (reference sequence). The ends were cut back, 5 bases at V and 0 bases at J, with 10 bases in the middle. This CDR3 region has 14 residues. The CDR3 loop reads CASSRLGTNYGYTF. CDR3 bases: TGTGCCAGCAGCCGGTTGGGGACTAACTATGGCTACACCTTC.

V is TRBV19 and J is TRBJ1-2, with D possibly TRBD1 on 6 matching bases. The V gene lost 6 bases and the J gene lost 2 bases, with 10 bases spanning the gap. The CDR3 length is 13 residues. Germline V gives CDR1 LNHDA, CDR2 SQIVND (reference sequence). The CDR3, as DNA: TGTGCCAGTAGCTTAGGACAGAACTATGGCTACACCTTC. Protein sequence: CASSLGQNYGYTF. The variable domain in full, completed from reference TRBV19 and TRBJ1-2, reads DGGITQSPKYLFRKEGQNVTLSCEQNLNHDAMYWYRQDPGQGLRLIYYSQIVNDFQKGDIAEGYSVSREKKESFPLTVTSAQKNPTAFYLCASSLGQNYGYTFGSGTRLTVV.

The CDR3 DNA sequence: TGTGCCAGCAGCCAATCGCCAGGGGCCCATTTAGCTTTCTTT. Amino acids: CASSQSPGAHLAFF. The V and J genes are TRBV16 and TRBJ1-1, with a weak D call TRBD1 (6 bases). CDR3 length: 14 residues. From germline, CDR1 is KGHSY and CDR2 FQNENV. With 0 bases removed from V and 10 bases from J, the gap between germline ends came to 15 bases.

The V gene is TRBV6-1, the J gene TRBJ2-4; D uncertain. The germline CDR1 and CDR2 sequences are MNHNS and SASEGT. V lost 4 bases and J lost 6, with 10 bases in between. The CDR3 loop spans 13 amino acids. CDR3 DNA sequence: TGTGCCAGCAGTGTGCCCGGGTTAAACATTCAGTACTTC. This codes for CASSVPGLNIQYF.

The chain joins TRBV9 to TRBJ1-2; no clear D gene. Germline CDR1 is SGDLS and CDR2 is YYNGEE. V was cut by 2 bases and J by 4 bases, with 6 bases left in between. CDR3 length: 12 amino acids. CDR3 bases: TGTGCCAGCAGCGTCACACCCTATGGCTACACCTTC. Translating it yields CASSVTPYGYTF.

The chain employs TRBV6-6 and TRBJ2-7; 10 positions agree with TRBD1. From germline, CDR1 is MNHNY and CDR2 SVGAGI (reference sequence). The CDR3 has 14 amino acids. V lost 6 bases, J lost 1 base, and 3 bases stayed unmatched. The CDR3 DNA follows: TGTGCCAGCAGCCCGGGACAGGGGTCCTACGAGCAGTACTTC. This codes for CASSPGQGSYEQYF.

The chain links TRBV9 to TRBJ2-1; D possibly corresponds to TRBD2 (6 bases). The CDR3 is 13 amino acids. Germline assignment: CDR1 SGDLS and CDR2 YYNGEE. V lost 2 bases to trimming and J lost 7 bases, with 10 bases between them. The CDR3 protein is CASSVAGRNEQFF. Here the CDR3 DNA reads TGTGCCAGCAGCGTGGCGGGGAGGAATGAGCAGTTCTTC.

The gene calls are TRBV12-5 and TRBJ2-2, with D possibly being TRBD1 (5 bases). The CDR3 is made up of 13 amino acids. Germline assignment: CDR1 LGHNT and CDR2 FRNRAP. V was shortened by 0 bases and J by 6 bases, with 5 bases between the two germline ends. CDR3 amino acids: CASGLVQAGELFF. CDR3 nucleotides: TGTGCTAGTGGTTTGGTACAGGCCGGGGAGCTGTTTTTT. Drawing the rest from reference TRBV12-5 and TRBJ2-2, the complete variable domain is DARVTQTPRHKVTEMGQEVTMRCQPILGHNTVFWYRQTMMQGLELLAYFRNRAPLDDSGMPKDRFSAEMPDATLATLKIQPSEPRDSAVYFCASGLVQAGELFFGEGSRLTVL.

The genes are TRBV2 and TRBJ2-2, with 8 bases matching TRBD1. The CDR3 sequence is 15 residues long. Germline CDR1 reads SNHLY; CDR2 reads FYNNEI. The J segment lost 0 bases and the V segment lost 6 bases, leaving 3 bases of the junction unmatched. CDR3 sequence reads: CASRWTGTNTGELFF. Here the CDR3 DNA reads TGTGCCAGCAGGTGGACAGGGACGAACACCGGGGAGCTGTTTTTT.

The chain couples TRBV28 to TRBJ2-5; the D is unclear. The V gene's germline CDR1 is MDHEN and CDR2 SYDVKM. V lost 1 base, J lost 4 bases, and 4 bases lay in between. The CDR3 extends over 12 amino acids. CDR3 DNA: TGTGCCAGCAGTTTATACGGAGAGACCCAGTACTTC. Its translation: CASSLYGETQYF.